This TCR beta chain was retrieved from a study of memory CD4+ T cells and cytomegalovirus serostatus (dated 2019 in TCRdb). Study-level background: A total of roughly 33 healthy Belgian adults, of whom 9 were CMV seropositive and some 25 were CMV seronegative, were included in the cohort. The study sequenced CD4+ memory TCRbeta repertoires of a Belgian cohort with known cytomegalovirus serostatus to replicate a published TCR-based CMV serostatus classifier. Results the study describes overall, beyond this receptor: Unlike the original study, which covered naive and memory CD4+ and CD8+ populations, the Belgian study sequenced only CD4+CD45RO+ memory cells. For predicting CMV serostatus, the median bootstrapped AUC was approximately 0.95 using the original framework and roughly 0.91 using a US-trained random forest. The results were interpreted as suggesting that the CMV-associated TCR signature is mostly present in the CD4+ memory repertoire. Of more than 150 previously reported CMV-associated TCRbeta sequences, about 68 appeared in the CD4+ memory repertoires, each in one to five individuals. A median bootstrapped AUC of almost 0.96 with a 95% CI of 0.76-1.00 was achieved on the Belgian cohort by the original-framework classifier.

Genomic DNA was extracted from sorted cells with the Quick-DNA Microprep Kit. Amplification of TCRbeta DNA was done with the immunoSEQ hsTCRbeta kit, following the protocol from the manufacturer. TCRbeta libraries were sequenced on an Illumina MiSeq instrument. In the original analysis: After out-of-frame sequences were removed, around 2,200,000 distinct TCRbeta sequences remained, averaging around 67,000 per individual. Each individual was scored using the number of 164 previously reported CMV-associated TCRbeta sequences that the individual carried and the total number of productive distinct TCRbeta sequences. A beta-binomial model was reimplemented in Python, and scikit-learn random forests with default parameters were trained on US cohort data. On the Belgian cohort, classifier performance was reported as the median AUC, along with percentile confidence intervals, across 10,000 bootstrap iterations. What TCRdb holds here is the immuneACCESS table cut down to in-frame rearrangements. Part of the clones is not present; checked against another copy, under half of the missing clones reflect an unresolved V gene, and the others are unexplained. From that table come the V and J calls and clone size; the DNA was used to work out D and trimming. For this sample the table gives roughly 48,000 clones, of which about 80% were detected only once. The top ten constitute approximately 1.4% of the sample.

A word on this clone: Its antigen is unknown. No per-base quality is available; no much larger clone lies one base away.

Taken from the germline V gene (reference sequence), the CDR1 and CDR2 loops are SGHNT and YYREEE. V and J are trimmed by 4 bases and 8 bases, and the gene matches miss 4 bases of the junction. The cysteine opens and the phenylalanine closes a CDR3 of 14 amino acids. Just the 42-base CDR3 DNA is kept, in frame starting at base 1. Single viable CD3+CD4+CD8-CD45RO+ cells were sorted as memory CD4+ T cells on a FACSAria II. CMV serostatus was determined with a Roche Elecsys assay detecting serum IgG against CMV pp150, pp28, p38 and p52. After the samples were thawed, total CD4+ T cells were enriched through positive selection using CD4 magnetic microbeads. The samples came from a different study that was designed specifically to examine the CD4+ T cell memory repertoire. Peripheral blood mononuclear cells were isolated and cryopreserved according to standard operating procedures, and serum was kept at -80 degrees C. The staining used CD3-PerCP (BW264/56), CD4-APC (RPA-T4), CD45RO-PE (UCHT1) and CD8-Pacific Orange (3B5) antibodies, and Sytox blue was used to exclude non-viable cells.

Source material: memory CD4+ T cells from blood. The TCR was taken from an adult in good health and CMV-seropositive. The chain is made from TRBV5-4 and TRBJ1-4; TRBD1 fits 11 bases in the junction. CDR3 protein: CASSRGQGAEKLFF. The DNA reads as follows: TGTGCCAGCAGCAGAGGACAGGGGGCGGAAAAACTGTTTTTT. The full variable domain, with segments outside the CDR3 supplied by the reference TRBV5-4 and TRBJ1-4 proteins, appears as ETGVTQSPTHLIKTRGQQVTLRCSSQSGHNTVSWYQQALGQGPQFIFQYYREEENGRGNFPPRFSGLQFPNYSSELNVNALELDDSALYLCASSRGQGAEKLFFGSGTQLSVL.